A single sample gave rise to the 10 T cell receptor beta chains below, sequenced in a study of T-cell memory formation after mild COVID-19 (dated by TCRdb to the early 2020s). The receptor library was made with 5' RACE. The instrument was an Illumina NovaSeq 6000. The public sequencing data were trimmed at Q25 with fastp and processed into clonotypes with MiXCR by TCRdb, which kept only in-frame beta chains. All rows with the same CDR3 protein become a single entry with the most common DNA and genes. The sample records approximately 300,000 distinct CDR3 sequences, roughly 15% of which are singletons. The ten largest clonotypes hold 20% to 25% of the sample. Source material: PBMCs or a T cell subset sorted from them (not recorded which). These receptors came from a man aged 18-30 years who had mild COVID-19 (a few samples of this study predate the infection). The sample titles of this study are shuffled in the database, so cell type and time point are left out; the donor was told from shared clones.

This chain links TRBV7-2 with TRBJ2-3; no firm D call. V was cut by 3 bases and J by 2 bases, with 6 bases left in between. The CDR3 extends over 13 amino acids. In germline, CDR1 is SGHTA, CDR2 FQGNSA. CDR3 region: CASSFYLTDTQYF. Here the CDR3 DNA reads TGTGCCAGCAGCTTTTATCTCACAGATACGCAGTATTTT.

This chain connects TRBV5-1 to TRBJ2-5; D tentatively reads TRBD1 or TRBD2 (6 bases each). Germline CDR1 and CDR2: SGHRS and YFSETQ. V dropped 0 bases and J dropped 0 bases, with 18 bases sitting between them. The CDR3 runs to 18 residues. CDR3 region: CASSLAGGQGQDQETQYF. DNA of the CDR3: TGCGCCAGCAGCTTGGCCGGGGGACAAGGCCAGGACCAAGAGACCCAGTACTTC. Supplemented by reference TRBV5-1 and TRBJ2-5, the full variable domain reads KAGVTQTPRYLIKTRGQQVTLSCSPISGHRSVSWYQQTPGQGLQFLFEYFSETQRNKGNFPGRFSGRQFSNSRSEMNVSTLELGDSALYLCASSLAGGQGQDQETQYFGPGTRLLVL.

This clonotype was counted only a few times. Here the CDR3 reads CASRPSRVGGYTF. Written as DNA, the CDR3 is TGTGCCAGCAGGCCCAGCAGGGTTGGTGGCTACACCTTC. The chain couples TRBV12-3 or TRBV12-4 to TRBJ1-2; D perhaps matches TRBD1 (5 bases). The CDR3 loop spans 13 amino acids. Deletions cut 6 bases from V and 7 bases from J, with 15 bases between.

The table lists this clonotype with many counts. The V call is TRBV10-3, the J call TRBJ2-7, with 9 bases lining up with TRBD1. V lost 7 bases, J lost 2 bases, and 12 bases stayed unmatched. Per germline, CDR1 ENHRY and CDR2 SYGVKD. CDR3 length: 16 residues. The CDR3 DNA sequence: TGTGCCATCACTGGGTCTGGGACAGGGAATCCCTACGAGCAGTACTTC. Protein: CAITGSGTGNPYEQYF.

This clonotype was counted a few times. The chain is built from TRBV29-1 and TRBJ2-7; 7 bases are a match to TRBD1. Trimming at V came to 6 bases and at J to 4 bases, leaving 9 bases not matched to a gene. This CDR3 has 13 residues. Germline V gene data show CDR1 as SQVTM and CDR2 as ANQGSEA. The CDR3 region is CSVVRDSRYEQYF. The CDR3 bases are TGCAGCGTAGTCCGGGACAGTAGGTACGAGCAGTACTTC.

This clonotype has more than one count but fewer than ten. The chain joins TRBV6-2 or TRBV6-3 to TRBJ1-2, with D hard to call. In germline, CDR1 is MNHEY, CDR2 SVGEGT. The V and J ends lost 2 bases and 4 bases respectively, with 14 bases between them. The CDR3 length is 15 residues. The CDR3 nucleotides are TGTGCCAGCAGTTACCCCCCTGCGGCCGTCTATGGCTACACCTTC. Its protein product is CASSYPPAAVYGYTF.

V and J are TRBV5-4 and TRBJ2-7, with D perhaps assigned TRBD1 or TRBD2 (5 bases each). The CDR3 sequence is 14 residues long. The germline V and J ends were trimmed by 3 bases and 3 bases, with 13 bases remaining between them. Germline V gives CDR1 SGHNT, CDR2 YYREEE (reference sequence). The DNA of the CDR3 is TGTGCCAGCAGCTCCGGGACGGACGACTACGAGCAGTACTTC. Translation gives CASSSGTDDYEQYF.

This clonotype was counted a few times. The V call is TRBV7-2, the J call TRBJ2-4; no definite D call. The germline V gene encodes CDR1 SGHTA and CDR2 FQGNSA. This CDR3 has 16 amino acids. V was cut by 4 bases and J by 3 bases, with 16 bases left in between. CDR3 sequence: CASSSSALLGKNIQYF. CDR3 bases: TGTGCCAGCAGCTCCTCGGCCTTGTTAGGCAAAAACATTCAGTACTTC.

This clonotype was seen a few times. The chain combines TRBV20-1 with TRBJ2-1, with 11 bases identical to TRBD2. CDR1 is DFQATT, CDR2 SNEGSKA, per germline (reference sequence). V shed 0 bases, J shed 10 bases, and the junction held 8 bases outside the gene matches. The CDR3 covers 15 residues. CDR3 sequence reads: CSARDGATSGKEQFF. Written as DNA, the CDR3 is TGCAGTGCTAGAGATGGGGCGACTAGCGGGAAGGAGCAGTTCTTC.

This clonotype showed up just a few times. The chain carries TRBV5-6 and TRBJ2-7; the D gene is possibly TRBD1 (5 bases). The CDR3 runs 11 residues. Looked up from germline, CDR1 is SGHDT and CDR2 is YYEEEE. V was cut by 0 bases and J by 8 bases, with 6 bases left in between. CDR3 coding DNA: TGTGCCAGCAGCTTGGACAGGAAGCAGTACTTC. Protein: CASSLDRKQYF. The variable domain in full, completed from reference TRBV5-6 and TRBJ2-7, reads DAGVTQSPTHLIKTRGQQVTLRCSPKSGHDTVSWYQQALGQGPQFIFQYYEEEERQRGNFPDRFSGHQFPNYSSELNVNALLLGDSALYLCASSLDRKQYFGPGTRLTVT.